Listed below are T cell receptor beta chains from one sample, sequenced in a study of cytomegalovirus exposure and HLA in healthy donors. TCRdb's table, derived via immunoSEQ multiplex PCR, lists solely in-frame clones and lacks some. The sample includes about 84,000 clones, 63% of them seen just once. Sequencing was performed on PBMCs. These receptors all stem from a middle-aged woman in good health and CMV-seropositive. Both conserved end residues are part of each CDR3. Each record gives: J gene, D gene, V gene, clone size, CDR3 DNA, CDR3 protein. D genes are given only for firm matches. Size is omitted from some rows. Given values are once, few, many or a class for expanded clones.

>TRBJ2-4|NA|TRBV11-3|NA
TGTGCCAGCAGCTTAGGAGGGAGTGGCAACATTCAGTACTTC
CASSLGGSGNIQYF
>TRBJ2-7|TRBD2|TRBV7-2|NA
TGTGCCAGCAGCTCTAGCGGGACAAGTTCCTACGAGCAGTACTTC
CASSSSGTSSYEQYF
>TRBJ1-1|NA|TRBV28|few
TGTGCCAGCAGTTTATCTTCCGCTCGCAGAAGTACTGAAGCTTTCTTT
CASSLSSARRSTEAFF
>TRBJ2-7|NA|TRBV5-1|NA
TGCGCCAGCAGCTTGGACGGGATCTACACCTACGAGCAGTACTTC
CASSLDGIYTYEQYF
>TRBJ1-6|TRBD1|TRBV2|NA
TGTGCCAGCAGGGAACAGGGGGCAAATAATTCACCCCTCCACTTT
CASREQGANNSPLHF
>TRBJ2-5|TRBD2|TRBV7-7|NA
TGTGCCAGCAGCAGCGGACCTAGCGGGGGGGAGGAAGAGACCCAGTACTTC
CASSSGPSGGEEETQYF
>TRBJ2-7|TRBD2|TRBV27|once
TGTGCCAGCAGCCGGCCGTACACAAGCGGGAGGGGAACCTACGAGCAGTACTTC
CASSRPYTSGRGTYEQYF
>TRBJ2-7|NA|TRBV29-1|NA
TGCAGCGTTGAGCTCCCAGGGAACGAGCAGTACTTC
CSVELPGNEQYF
>TRBJ2-3|NA|TRBV28|once
TGTGCCACCAGCACAGGACCAGATACGCAGTATTTT
CATSTGPDTQYF
>TRBJ1-5|TRBD1|TRBV6-6|NA
TGTGCCTACGGGACAGGGGAAAGGAATCAGCCCCAGCATTTT
CAYGTGERNQPQHF
>TRBJ2-3|NA|TRBV7-3|few
TGTGCCAGCAGCCCATCCCCAGGCACAGATACGCAGTATTTT
CASSPSPGTDTQYF
>TRBJ1-2|NA|TRBV9|NA
TGTGCCAGCAGCGTAGGAGGGTTGAGCTATGGCTACACCTTC
CASSVGGLSYGYTF
>TRBJ2-7|TRBD2|TRBV6-1|few
TGTGCCAGCAGTCTTAGCGGGAGTTCTTCCTACGAGCAGTACTTC
CASSLSGSSSYEQYF
>TRBJ1-5|TRBD1|TRBV6-5|NA
TGTGCCAGCAGCTCGACAGGGAGGCGTCAGCCCCAGCATTTT
CASSSTGRRQPQHF
>TRBJ1-2|TRBD1|TRBV28|NA
TGTGCCAGCGGGGGACAGTATGGCTACACCTTC
CASGGQYGYTF
>TRBJ1-4|TRBD1|TRBV6-5|NA
TGTGCCAGCAGTTCGGGACAGGGGACTGAAAAACTGTTTTTT
CASSSGQGTEKLFF
>TRBJ2-7|NA|TRBV28|NA
TGTGCCACCCGAATAGGGGGTGGGCTCTACGAGCAGTACTTC
CATRIGGGLYEQYF
>TRBJ1-2|NA|TRBV11-2|few
TGTGCCAGCAGCCAAGGAGGGTTGTATGGCTACACCTTC
CASSQGGLYGYTF
>TRBJ1-1|NA|TRBV29-1|NA
TGCAGCGTCCTTCCGTCGGGGTTGAGTGAAGCTTTCTTT
CSVLPSGLSEAFF
>TRBJ1-2|NA|TRBV27|few
TGTGCCAGCAGTTTATTCGGCAGGGTAGGAGGCTACACCTTC
CASSLFGRVGGYTF
>TRBJ1-1|TRBD1|TRBV30|few
TGTGCCTGGATCGCCAAGGGGGCCCATGGGGCTTTCTTT
CAWIAKGAHGAFF
>TRBJ2-1|NA|TRBV6-6|NA
TGTGCCAGCAGTTCGCTAAGGAGCAATGAGCAGTTCTTC
CASSSLRSNEQFF
>TRBJ1-2|NA|TRBV14|NA
TGTGCCAGCAGCCAGGTTGACACCCTGAACTATGGCTACACCTTC
CASSQVDTLNYGYTF
>TRBJ2-1|TRBD2|TRBV5-1|NA
TGCGCCAGCAGCCCGCCGGGACTAGCGGGAGGGTCCAATGAGCAGTTCTTC
CASSPPGLAGGSNEQFF
>TRBJ1-4|NA|TRBV5-1|NA
TGCGCCAGCAGCTCACAGGGACGATACGAAAAACTGTTTTTT
CASSSQGRYEKLFF
>TRBJ2-5|NA|TRBV29-1|NA
TGCAGCGTGGAGACAGGAGGGACCCAGTACTTC
CSVETGGTQYF
>TRBJ1-1|NA|TRBV5-4|once
TGTGCCAGCAGCTCGGGACTTCCGAACACTGAAGCTTTCTTT
CASSSGLPNTEAFF
>TRBJ1-5|NA|TRBV2|few
TGTGCCAGCATCGGCCCCCGGGGACTTAGCAATCAGCCCCAGCATTTT
CASIGPRGLSNQPQHF
>TRBJ2-1|TRBD2|TRBV28|NA
TGTGCCAGCAGTTATATAGCGGGAAGGCAGTTCTTC
CASSYIAGRQFF
>TRBJ1-1|TRBD1|TRBV6-5|many
TGTGCCAGCAGTTTTAACAGGGGAGCTGAAGCTTTCTTT
CASSFNRGAEAFF
>TRBJ2-2|TRBD1|TRBV4-3|NA
TGCGCCAGCAGCCACATAGGGGGCTCTAGACTCGGGGAGCTGTTTTTT
CASSHIGGSRLGELFF
>TRBJ2-1|NA|TRBV5-1|once
TGCGCCAGCAGCTTGACCTCAGGCAATGAGCAGTTCTTC
CASSLTSGNEQFF
>TRBJ2-3|NA|TRBV28|NA
TGTGCCAGCAGCCTCCGGGGGGCCACAGATACGCAGTATTTT
CASSLRGATDTQYF
>TRBJ2-7|TRBD2|TRBV5-4|NA
TGTGCCAGCAGCTTGCGTCTAGCGGGATCCCCCTACGAGCAGTACTTC
CASSLRLAGSPYEQYF
>TRBJ1-1|NA|TRBV28|NA
TGTGCCAGCAGTGTGGACGGGGGAGGAACTGAAGCTTTCTTT
CASSVDGGGTEAFF
>TRBJ1-2|NA|TRBV7-9|NA
TGTGCCAGCAAAGGCCCTTCCGGGTCCGGCTATGGCTACACCTTC
CASKGPSGSGYGYTF
>TRBJ2-1|NA|TRBV5-6|NA
TGTGCCAGCAGCTTGGACGAGAACAATGAGCAGTTCTTC
CASSLDENNEQFF
>TRBJ2-1|TRBD2|TRBV7-9|NA
TGTGCCAGCAGCCAAGGCGGGGGGCGAGGTGAGCAGTTCTTC
CASSQGGGRGEQFF
>TRBJ1-5|TRBD1|TRBV28|NA
TGTGCCAGCAGTTTGGGGACTACAGGGGGCCGTCAGCCCCAGCATTTT
CASSLGTTGGRQPQHF
>TRBJ1-1|NA|TRBV4-3|NA
TGCGCCAGCAGCCAAGGGAAGGGGGGGAGTGAAGCTTTCTTT
CASSQGKGGSEAFF
>TRBJ1-1|NA|TRBV6-4|NA
TGTGCCAGCAGTGACCGGGAGGGGAAAGCTTTCTTT
CASSDREGKAFF
>TRBJ1-1|NA|TRBV28|NA
TGTGCCAGCAGTTTGAGTGGGAGGCCCGCAAGACTGAACACTGAAGCTTTCTTT
CASSLSGRPARLNTEAFF
>TRBJ2-1|NA|TRBV28|NA
TGTGCCAGCACCCCTGGGAGATTATATGAGCAGTTCTTC
CASTPGRLYEQFF
>TRBJ2-3|TRBD2|TRBV4-2|NA
TGTGCCAGCAGCCAGGATGCCAGCGGGAGGGCAATAGATACGCAGTATTTT
CASSQDASGRAIDTQYF
>TRBJ2-1|NA|TRBV11-1|NA
TGTGCCAGCAGCTCCCCGGGTTCTCGGGTCAATGAGCAGTTCTTC
CASSSPGSRVNEQFF
>TRBJ2-5|TRBD1|TRBV27|NA
TGTGCCAGCAGTTTCATACAGGGGGTTCAAGAGACCCAGTACTTC
CASSFIQGVQETQYF
>TRBJ2-1|TRBD2|TRBV2|once
TGTGCCAGCACCAACATCCAGGACAGCTGGATGACTAGCGGGAGGGCCCAGTTCTTC
CASTNIQDSWMTSGRAQFF
>TRBJ2-2|NA|TRBV6-5|few
TGTGCCAGCAGTTACTCGAGCAGGGTGAACACCGGGGAGCTGTTTTTT
CASSYSSRVNTGELFF
>TRBJ1-5|TRBD1|TRBV9|NA
TGTGCCAGCATTTTTGGACAGGGAGGTCAGCCCCAGCATTTT
CASIFGQGGQPQHF
>TRBJ1-1|NA|TRBV11-1|NA
TGTGCCAGCACCTTAAGCGGGGGCTTGAACACTGAAGCTTTCTTT
CASTLSGGLNTEAFF
>TRBJ1-2|NA|TRBV6-4|few
TGTGCCAGCAGCCCGGCACCCGGGTACTATGGCTACACCTTC
CASSPAPGYYGYTF
>TRBJ2-5|TRBD1|TRBV5-1|NA
TGCGCCAGCAGCTTGTCCGGGACAGTCCAAGAGACCCAGTACTTC
CASSLSGTVQETQYF
>TRBJ2-3|NA|TRBV27|NA
TGTGCCAGCAGTTTGAGGAGGGTCTCCCCAGGGACAGATACGCAGTATTTT
CASSLRRVSPGTDTQYF
>TRBJ1-2|NA|TRBV6-5|NA
TGTGCCAGCAGTTACGCGAACGGGGGAGGCTACACCTTC
CASSYANGGGYTF
>TRBJ1-2|NA|TRBV30|NA
TGTGCCTGGAGGGGGCTTGGCTACACCTTC
CAWRGLGYTF